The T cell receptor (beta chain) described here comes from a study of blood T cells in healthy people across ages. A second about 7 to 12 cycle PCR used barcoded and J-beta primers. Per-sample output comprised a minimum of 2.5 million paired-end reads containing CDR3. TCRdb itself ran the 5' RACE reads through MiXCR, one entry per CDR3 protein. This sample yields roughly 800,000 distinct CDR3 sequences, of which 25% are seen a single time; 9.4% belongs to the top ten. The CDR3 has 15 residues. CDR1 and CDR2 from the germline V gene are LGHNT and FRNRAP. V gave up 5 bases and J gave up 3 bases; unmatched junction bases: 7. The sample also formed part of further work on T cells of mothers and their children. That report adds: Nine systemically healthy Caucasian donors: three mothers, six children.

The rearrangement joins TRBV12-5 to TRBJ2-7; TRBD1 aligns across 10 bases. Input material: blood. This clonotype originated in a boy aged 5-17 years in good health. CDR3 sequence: CASGAPGTGDYEQYF. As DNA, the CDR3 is TGTGCTAGTGGTGCCCCCGGGACAGGGGACTACGAGCAGTACTTC.